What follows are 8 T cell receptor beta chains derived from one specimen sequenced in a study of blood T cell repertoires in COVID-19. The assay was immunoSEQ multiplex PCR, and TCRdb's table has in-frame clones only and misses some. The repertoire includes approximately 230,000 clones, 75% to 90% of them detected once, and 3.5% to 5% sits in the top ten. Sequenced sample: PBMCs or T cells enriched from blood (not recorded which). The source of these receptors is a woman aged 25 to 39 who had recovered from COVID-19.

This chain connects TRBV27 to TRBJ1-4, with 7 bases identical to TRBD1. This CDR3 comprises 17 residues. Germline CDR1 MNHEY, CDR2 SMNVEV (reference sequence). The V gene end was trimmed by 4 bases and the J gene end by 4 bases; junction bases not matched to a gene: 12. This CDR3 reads CASSSQSWDSNNEKLFF. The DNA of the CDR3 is TGTGCCAGCAGTTCTCAATCTTGGGACAGCAATAATGAAAAACTGTTTTTT.

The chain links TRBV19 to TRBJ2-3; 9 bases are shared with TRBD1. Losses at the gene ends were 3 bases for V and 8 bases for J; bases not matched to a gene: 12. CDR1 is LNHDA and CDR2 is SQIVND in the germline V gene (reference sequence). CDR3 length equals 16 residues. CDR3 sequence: CASSIPRTGAAITQYF. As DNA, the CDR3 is TGTGCCAGTAGTATCCCCCGGACAGGGGCCGCGATTACGCAGTATTTT.

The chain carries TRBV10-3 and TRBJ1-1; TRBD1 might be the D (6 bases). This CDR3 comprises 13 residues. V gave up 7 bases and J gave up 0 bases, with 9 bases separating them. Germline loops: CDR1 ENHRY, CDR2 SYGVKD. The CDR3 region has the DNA TGTGCCATCACAGGGGCTTTGAACACTGAAGCTTTCTTT. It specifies CAITGALNTEAFF.

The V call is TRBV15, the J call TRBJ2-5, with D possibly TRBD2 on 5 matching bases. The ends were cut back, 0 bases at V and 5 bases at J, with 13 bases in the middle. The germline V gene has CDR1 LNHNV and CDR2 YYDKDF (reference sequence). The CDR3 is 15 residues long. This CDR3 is CATSRDIASRETQYF. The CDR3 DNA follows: TGTGCCACCAGCAGAGATATAGCGAGTCGGGAGACCCAGTACTTC.

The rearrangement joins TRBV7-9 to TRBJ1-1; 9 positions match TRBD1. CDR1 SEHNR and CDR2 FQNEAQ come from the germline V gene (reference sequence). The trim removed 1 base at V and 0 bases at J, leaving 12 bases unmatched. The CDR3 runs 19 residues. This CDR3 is CASSLGRLAGQGMNTEAFF. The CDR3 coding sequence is TGTGCCAGCAGCTTAGGCCGCCTGGCGGGACAGGGCATGAACACTGAAGCTTTCTTT.

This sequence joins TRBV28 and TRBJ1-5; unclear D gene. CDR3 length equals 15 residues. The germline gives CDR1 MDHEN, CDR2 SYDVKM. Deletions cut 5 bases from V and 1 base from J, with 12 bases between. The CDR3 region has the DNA TGTGCCAGCAGTCGGTGGGCAAAGAGCAATCAGCCCCAGCATTTT. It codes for CASSRWAKSNQPQHF.

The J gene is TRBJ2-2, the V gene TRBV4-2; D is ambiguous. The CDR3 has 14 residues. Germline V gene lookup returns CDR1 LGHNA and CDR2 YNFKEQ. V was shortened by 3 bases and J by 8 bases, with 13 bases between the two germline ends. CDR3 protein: CASSQAALGGELFF. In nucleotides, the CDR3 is TGTGCCAGCAGCCAGGCGGCCCTCGGGGGGGAGCTGTTTTTT.

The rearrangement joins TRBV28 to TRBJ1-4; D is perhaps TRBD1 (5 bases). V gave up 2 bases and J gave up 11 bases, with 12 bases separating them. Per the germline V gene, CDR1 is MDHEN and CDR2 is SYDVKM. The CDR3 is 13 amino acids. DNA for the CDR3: TGTGCCAGCAGTTTAACCCTGGACAAGAAACTGTTTTTT. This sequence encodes CASSLTLDKKLFF. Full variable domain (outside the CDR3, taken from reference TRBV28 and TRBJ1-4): DVKVTQSSRYLVKRTGEKVFLECVQDMDHENMFWYRQDPGLGLRLIYFSYDVKMKEKGDIPEGYSVSREKKERFSLILESASTNQTSMYLCASSLTLDKKLFFGSGTQLSVL.